This entry lists 13 T cell receptor beta chains sequenced from one sample in a study of human T cells and chemical hapten exposure. As for time point: patch test 3, about 24 weeks after DPC sensitization. Treatment: therapeutic diphenylcyclopropenone sensitization with weekly scalp DPC. TCRdb analysed the RACE reads with MiXCR anew, one entry per CDR3 protein. Of 110,000 or so distinct CDR3 sequences in the sample, around 35% were seen once. Here the sequenced sample was whole blood, taken in connection with sensitization to the hapten diphenylcyclopropenone (DPC). These receptors came from a man between 40 and 49 years old with alopecia areata. Some clones in this sample may be carry-over from other donors' samples.

The chain has TRBV7-2 and TRBJ2-4, with D perhaps TRBD1 (5 bases). CDR3 length equals 16 residues. The ends were cut back, 5 bases at V and 1 base at J, with 15 bases in the middle. Germline values: CDR1 SGHTA, CDR2 FQGNSA. CDR3 sequence reads: CASSGDPAGAKNIQYF. DNA of the CDR3: TGTGCCAGCAGCGGAGACCCGGCAGGGGCCAAAAACATTCAGTACTTC.

The chain has TRBV3-1 and TRBJ2-3, with no clear D. V was clipped by 4 bases and J by 5 bases, with 10 bases between them. The CDR3 sequence is 13 residues long. Germline CDR1 is LGHDT and CDR2 is YNNKEL (reference sequence). The CDR3 spells CASSRLGKDTQYF. CDR3 sequence (DNA): TGTGCCAGCAGCCGCCTAGGGAAAGATACGCAGTATTTT.

This chain links TRBV29-1 with TRBJ2-7, with D maybe TRBD2 (5 bases). Trimming removed 6 bases from V and 2 bases from J, with 17 bases in between. The V gene's germline CDR1 is SQVTM and CDR2 ANQGSEA. The CDR3 has 14 amino acids. The CDR3 sequence is CSVKGAPRAYEQYF. Written as DNA, the CDR3 is TGCAGCGTGAAGGGAGCCCCCCGGGCCTACGAGCAGTACTTC.

The chain links TRBV18 to TRBJ2-3; the D is unclear. CDR1 KGHSH and CDR2 LQKENI come from the germline V gene. This CDR3 region has 14 residues. V was trimmed by 4 bases and J by 2 bases, leaving 10 bases between them. The CDR3 sequence: CASSREGITDTQYF. CDR3 bases: TGTGCCAGCTCACGAGAAGGGATCACAGATACGCAGTATTTT.

This clonotype was found a few times. The rearrangement joins TRBV5-1 to TRBJ2-1, with TRBD2 identical over 11 bases. The CDR3 is made up of 15 amino acids. CDR1 and CDR2 (germline): SGHRS, YFSETQ. V trimming: 5 bases; J trimming: 3 bases; junction bases outside the gene matches: 4. The CDR3 nucleotides are TGCGCCAGCAGGGAAGGGACTAGCGGCTACAATGAGCAGTTCTTC. This codes for CASREGTSGYNEQFF.

This sequence joins TRBV7-6 and TRBJ2-7, with D maybe TRBD2 (7 bases). The CDR3 loop spans 15 amino acids. V dropped 5 bases and J dropped 3 bases, with 17 bases sitting between them. Germline-derived CDR1 and CDR2 are SGHVS and FNYEAQ. The CDR3 sequence is CASSPGRGGDYEQYF. CDR3 DNA: TGTGCCAGCAGCCCAGGGAGGGGGGGGGACTACGAGCAGTACTTC.

J is TRBJ2-7 and V is TRBV6-1, with TRBD1 matching over 10 bases. The J segment lost 4 bases and the V segment lost 5 bases, leaving 8 bases of the junction unmatched. Germline values: CDR1 MNHNS, CDR2 SASEGT. This CDR3 has 15 residues. CDR3 amino acids: CASSPHGTGVYEQYF. As DNA, the CDR3 is TGTGCCAGCAGTCCCCATGGGACAGGGGTTTACGAGCAGTACTTC.

The V call is TRBV4-3, the J call TRBJ2-1; 9 bases fit TRBD1. With V trimmed by 1 base and J by 3 bases, 4 bases remained unmatched. Germline V CDR1 and CDR2: LGHNA, YSLEER. CDR3 size: 16 residues. CDR3 nucleotides: TGCGCCAGCAGCCAAGGTTCGGGACAGGGCTACAATGAGCAGTTCTTC. It yields the protein CASSQGSGQGYNEQFF.

The chain recombines TRBV25-1 with TRBJ2-7; the match to TRBD1 covers 7 bases. The J segment lost 3 bases and the V segment lost 4 bases, leaving 9 bases of the junction unmatched. This CDR3 contains 15 residues. The V gene's germline CDR1 is MGHDK and CDR2 SYGVNS. CDR3 residues: CASSGDSQGDYEQYV. DNA of the CDR3: TGTGCCAGCAGTGGGGACAGTCAAGGAGACTACGAGCAGTACGTC.

This chain joins TRBV20-1 and TRBJ2-3; TRBD2 matches 8 bases. Germline trimming cut 6 bases from V and 1 base from J; bases unmatched to any gene: 6. CDR3 length: 14 amino acids. The germline gives CDR1 DFQATT, CDR2 SNEGSKA (reference sequence). The CDR3, as DNA: TGCAGTGCAATCGGGAGGGTCGGCACAGATACGCAGTATTTT. Protein sequence: CSAIGRVGTDTQYF.

This clonotype was observed a handful of times. The chain joins TRBV12-3 or TRBV12-4 to TRBJ2-7; 7 nucleotides align to TRBD1. This CDR3 contains 13 residues. Germline trimming cut 3 bases from V and 2 bases from J; bases unmatched to any gene: 1. CDR3 nucleotides: TGTGCCAGCAGTTTCGGACAGGCCTACGAGCAGTACGTC. It yields the protein CASSFGQAYEQYV.

This clonotype showed up just a few times. The V and J genes are TRBV12-2 and TRBJ2-7; the table's D call TRBD2 went unverified against the DNA. TRBV12-2 represents a pseudogene. CDR3 size: 16 residues. The CDR3 loop reads CASRLARASGRYEQYV. CDR3 DNA: TGTGCAAGTCGCTTAGCGCGGGCTAGCGGGCGATACGAGCAGTACGTC.

The chain employs TRBV12-3 or TRBV12-4 and TRBJ1-6; 9 bases match TRBD1. The length of the CDR3 is 13 residues. The junction had 6 bases not matched to a gene; V was cut back by 5 bases and J by 13 bases. The DNA for the CDR3 is TGTGCCAGCAGTCCGGGACAGGGCTTCCCCCTCCACTTT. Protein: CASSPGQGFPLHF.